The clone carrying this T cell receptor beta chain occurred many times. Its antigen is not identified. This sample is part of a study of T cells in Graves' hyperthyroidism and ophthalmopathy. Study overall: At the time of initial diagnosis and before any treatment, peripheral blood was collected. Findings of the study overall: Among thyroid clonotypes expanded above 0.001, most also appeared in blood.

The CDR3 runs to 15 residues. Germline CDR1 SGHRS, CDR2 YFSETQ. Trimming took 3 bases from V and 2 from J, leaving 15 bases between them. RNA transcripts served as the template for amplifying TCR beta CDR3 regions. HTBI primers were employed in a first-round RT-PCR of the TCR CDR3. TCRdb re-called the multiplex PCR reads with MiXCR, one entry per CDR3 protein. The sample includes approximately 400,000 distinct CDR3 sequences, over 11% of them seen just once. No ophthalmopathy progression within 18 months constituted stable Graves' hyperthyroidism. 10 ml fresh peripheral blood yielded the PBMCs. The receptor's source is a woman aged 55-69 years with Graves' hyperthyroidism. The sample consisted of blood. This sequence joins TRBV5-1 and TRBJ2-7; perhaps TRBD2 as D (5 bases). The CDR3 here is CASSSWRNWAYEQYF. CDR3 in DNA: TGCGCCAGCAGCTCCTGGAGGAATTGGGCCTACGAGCAGTACTTC. Full variable domain (outside the CDR3, taken from reference TRBV5-1 and TRBJ2-7): KAGVTQTPRYLIKTRGQQVTLSCSPISGHRSVSWYQQTPGQGLQFLFEYFSETQRNKGNFPGRFSGRQFSNSRSEMNVSTLELGDSALYLCASSSWRNWAYEQYFGPGTRLTVT.